The present T cell receptor (beta chain) was sequenced within a study of preoperative IRX-2 immunotherapy in early breast cancer. Worth noting for this clone: Other DNA sequences in the sample encode the same CDR3.

Sequencing was performed with immunoSEQ multiplex PCR; in TCRdb, only in-frame clones are kept and a portion is missing. The repertoire holds approximately 34,000 clones, with nearly 95% as singletons. As for treatment: preoperative locoregional IRX-2 cytokine immunotherapy. Samples came from a phase Ib trial of preoperative locoregional IRX-2 cytokine immunotherapy. J lost 5 bases, V lost 3 bases, and 3 bases had no gene match. In germline, CDR1 is KGHSH, CDR2 LQKENI. This CDR3 has 14 amino acids. The chain combines TRBV18 with TRBJ1-5, with 8 bases aligning to TRBD1. This clonotype was obtained from a human donor with breast cancer. The sample was collected from a patient treated with IRX-2 immunotherapy. The CDR3 DNA reads as TGTGCCAGCTCACCTCAGACAGGGGATCAGCCCCAGCATTTT. Translated, it gives CASSPQTGDQPQHF.